This T cell receptor beta chain was sequenced during a study of blood T cell repertoires in COVID-19. The overall study: Samples of COVID-19 (acute and convalescent) were obtained from the United States, Italy and Spain. The analysed material was cDNA or gDNA that came from T cells, B-cell-depleted T cells, or PBMCs.

V lost 3 bases, J lost 3 bases, and 4 bases stayed unmatched. Per germline, CDR1 LNHDA and CDR2 SQIVND (reference sequence). The CDR3 sequence is 15 residues long. Per the authors' pipeline: Reference gene primer amplification yielded estimated nucleated cell counts. Assay: immunoSEQ multiplex PCR; the TCRdb copy retains only in-frame clones and omits some. V and J calls and clone size come straight from that table; D and trimming were deduced from the DNA. The sample includes 150,000 or so clones, 84% seen only once; the top ten take 35% to 55%. The chain carries TRBV19 and TRBJ2-3, with 9 nucleotides matching TRBD2. The material sequenced was peripheral blood. This clonotype originated in a human donor in a cohort sampled during active COVID-19. The CDR3 loop is CASSILAGRTDTQYF. CDR3 DNA sequence: TGTGCCAGTAGTATTCTAGCGGGACGGACAGATACGCAGTATTTT.